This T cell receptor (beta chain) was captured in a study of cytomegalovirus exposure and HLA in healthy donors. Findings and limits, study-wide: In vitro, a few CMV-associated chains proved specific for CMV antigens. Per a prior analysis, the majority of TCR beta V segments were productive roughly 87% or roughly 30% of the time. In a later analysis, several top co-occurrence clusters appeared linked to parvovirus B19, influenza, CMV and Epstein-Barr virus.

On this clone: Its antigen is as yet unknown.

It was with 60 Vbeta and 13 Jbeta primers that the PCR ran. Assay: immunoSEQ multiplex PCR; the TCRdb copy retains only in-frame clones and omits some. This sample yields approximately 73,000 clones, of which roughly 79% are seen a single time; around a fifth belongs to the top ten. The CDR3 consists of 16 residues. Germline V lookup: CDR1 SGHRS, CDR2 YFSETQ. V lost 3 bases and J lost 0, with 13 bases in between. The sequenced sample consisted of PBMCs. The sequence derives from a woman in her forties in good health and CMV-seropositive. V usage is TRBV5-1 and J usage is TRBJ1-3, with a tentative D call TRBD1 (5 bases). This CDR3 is CASSSAGGVSGNTIYF. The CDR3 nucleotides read TGCGCCAGCAGCTCGGCCGGGGGGGTCTCTGGAAACACCATATATTTT.